This is a list of T cell receptor beta chains from one sample in a study of T cells in Graves' hyperthyroidism and ophthalmopathy. TCRdb analysed the multiplex PCR reads with MiXCR anew, one entry per CDR3 protein. The sample lists hundreds of thousands of distinct CDR3 sequences; approximately 15% were seen once. Source material: blood. The receptor set was obtained from a woman aged 30 to 39 with Graves' hyperthyroidism. Each CDR3 is given with its conserved first and last residue. D genes are given only for firm matches. Not every row has a clone size; where given, it reads once, few, many or a size class.

TRBV28	NA	many	TRBJ1-2	TGTGCCAGCAGTTTATACGACAGCTTAACGAACTATGGCTACACCTTC	CASSLYDSLTNYGYTF
TRBV2	TRBD1	many	TRBJ1-2	TGTGCCAGCACGTTGCAGGGGGCTAACTATGGCTACACCTTC	CASTLQGANYGYTF
TRBV28	NA	many	TRBJ2-7	TGTGCCAGCAGTTTTCAGGGCAGGGGAACCTACGAGCAGTACTTC	CASSFQGRGTYEQYF
TRBV20-1	NA	many	TRBJ1-2	TGCAGTGCTAGCCTGGGTGAGACCGCACGTAACTATGGCTACACCTTC	CSASLGETARNYGYTF
TRBV6-2/TRBV6-3	NA	many	TRBJ1-5	TGTGCCAGCAGTTACAGGGATAGGAATCAGCCCCAGCATTTT	CASSYRDRNQPQHF
TRBV3-1	NA	few	TRBJ2-2	TGTGCCAGCAGCCACCAGTACTCCGGGGAGCTGTTTTTT	CASSHQYSGELFF
TRBV5-6	NA	NA	TRBJ2-6	TGTGCCAGCAGCGCCCCCAGGGTTCCCTCTGGGGCCAACGTCCTGACTTTC	CASSAPRVPSGANVLTF
TRBV6-4	NA	many	TRBJ1-1	TGTGCCAGCAGGGCCGAAGACTTCGGCACTGAAGCTTTCTTT	CASRAEDFGTEAFF
TRBV2	NA	many	TRBJ1-1	TGTGCCAGCAGTGCCTTTGCAGGGAATGAAGCTTTCTTT	CASSAFAGNEAFF
TRBV14	NA	NA	TRBJ1-2	TGTGCCAGCAGCCACGGTGGCAGTCCTAACTATGGCTACACCTTC	CASSHGGSPNYGYTF
TRBV28	NA	NA	TRBJ1-6	TGTGCCAGTGGGTTTGGACAGTTCGGATCCACTAATTCACCCCTCCACTTT	CASGFGQFGSTNSPLHF